The 4 T cell receptor beta chains given below trace back to one sample, sequenced in a study of breast tumors, draining lymph nodes, adjacent tissues. Breast cancer patients provided tissue from their axillary draining lymph nodes. TCRdb fed the multiplex PCR reads into MiXCR, producing one record per CDR3 protein. The sample has under 250,000 distinct CDR3 sequences, about 30% seen once; the top ten hold about 1.4%. Specimen: axillary lymph node tissue. The receptors derive from a female donor with breast cancer. Some clones in this sample may be carry-over from other donors' samples.

This clonotype was observed many times. The junction departs from the called germline gene at one end, perhaps through a read error. The rearrangement links TRBV7-3 to TRBJ2-1; 9 bases line up with TRBD1. The CDR3 runs 15 residues. The germline V gene encodes CDR1 SGHTA and CDR2 FQGTGA. The CDR3 spells CASSFGTGLYDEQFF. In DNA, the CDR3 is TGTGCCAGCAGCTTCGGGACAGGGCTCTACGATGAGCAGTTCTTC.

This clonotype has a count of ten or more. The CDR3 is CATSDPRGRGRGTGELFF. The CDR3 DNA sequence: TGTGCCACCAGTGACCCCCGCGGGAGGGGGCGGGGGACCGGGGAGCTGTTTTTT. This sequence joins TRBV24-1 and TRBJ2-2; 9 nucleotides agree with TRBD2. Germline V gene lookup returns CDR1 KGHDR and CDR2 SFDVKD. The length of the CDR3 is 18 residues. The J segment lost 5 bases and the V segment lost 4 bases, leaving 13 bases of the junction unmatched.

Many counts were recorded for this clonotype. The chain recombines TRBV19 with TRBJ2-7; no clear D. The V gene's germline CDR1 is LNHDA and CDR2 SQIVND (reference sequence). The CDR3 is made up of 13 amino acids. Trimming shortened V by 3 bases and J by 3 bases, and 9 bases separated the two germline ends. CDR3 nucleotide sequence: TGTGCCAGTAGTATTAGCCGAGACTACGAGCAGTACTTC. Residues: CASSISRDYEQYF.

Many counts were recorded for this clonotype. V is TRBV5-1 and J is TRBJ2-7; D is possibly TRBD1 or TRBD2 (5 bases each). With 3 bases removed from V and 4 bases from J, the gap between germline ends came to 14 bases. This CDR3 contains 14 residues. Germline V gene lookup returns CDR1 SGHRS and CDR2 YFSETQ. The CDR3 loop is CASSYRDPSYEQYF. DNA of the CDR3: TGCGCCAGCAGCTACCGGGACCCTTCATACGAGCAGTACTTC.